This T cell receptor (beta chain) was recorded in a study of a mutant IDH1 vaccine in newly diagnosed glioma. Clones were read by immunoSEQ multiplex PCR, and TCRdb kept only the in-frame ones, dropping some. This sample yields 40,000 or so clones, of which 75% to 90% are seen a single time; 1.5% to 2% belongs to the top ten. Sample time point: week 5, during vaccination. One vaccine dose held 300 ug of mutant IDH1 20-mer peptide and came with topical imiquimod. In regard to this clone: Its target is not known.

Germline V gene lookup returns CDR1 SGHTA and CDR2 FQGNSA. CDR3 length equals 13 residues. Trimming took off 5 bases at V and 0 bases at J, with 8 bases between the two ends. The TCR originated in a man in his forties with glioma. Sequences were derived from PBMCs, sampled from a glioma patient whose treatment included an IDH1 peptide vaccine. The chain uses TRBV7-2 and TRBJ2-7; no clear D gene. CDR3 loop: CASSGRHSYEQYF. The CDR3 DNA reads TGTGCCAGCAGCGGACGGCACTCCTACGAGCAGTACTTC.